A single sample is the source of the 5 T cell receptor beta chains below, sequenced in a study of Ad26.COV2.S vaccination and SARS-CoV-2 variants. Assay: immunoSEQ multiplex PCR; the TCRdb copy retains only in-frame clones and omits some. The sample holds about 320,000 clones, 85% seen once. Sample treatment: around 19 received Ad26.COV2.S at low or high dose, single or two shots; 5 received placebo; per-sample allocation not given. Sampling happened 63 days after the first vaccine or placebo injection. The specimen was peripheral blood, collected in a trial of Ad26.COV2.S vaccine versus placebo. The receptors here all came from a person between 18 and 65 years old who received the Ad26.COV2.S COVID-19 vaccine or a placebo.

This chain links TRBV7-9 with TRBJ2-3; D is perhaps TRBD1 (5 bases). V lost 0 bases, J lost 7 bases, and 8 bases lay in between. CDR1 and CDR2 from the germline V gene are SEHNR and FQNEAQ (reference sequence). The CDR3 consists of 13 residues. The CDR3 region has the DNA TGTGCCAGCAGCTTAGCCTGGGGCCATACGCAGTATTTT. It encodes CASSLAWGHTQYF.

This clone was seen just once. V and J are TRBV2 and TRBJ2-5; D ambiguous. The CDR3 loop spans 15 amino acids. Trimming shortened V by 7 bases and J by 6 bases, and 21 bases separated the two germline ends. Germline CDR1 SNHLY, CDR2 FYNNEI. The CDR3 nucleotides read TGTGCCAGCACCGAAGGCCTAATGGCCCGGAAGACCCAGTACTTC. Its protein is CASTEGLMARKTQYF.

The chain has TRBV5-6 and TRBJ2-1; 11 nucleotides agree with TRBD2. Trimming took 4 bases from V and 8 from J; bases not matched to a gene: 8. The CDR3 spans 15 residues. Germline CDR1 and CDR2: SGHDT and YYEEEE. The CDR3 DNA is TGTGCCAGCAGCACGGGGATAGCGGGGGGGTATGAGCAGTTCTTC. Translating it yields CASSTGIAGGYEQFF.

The CDR3 bases are TGTGCCAGCAGCTCCGGGACAGGGACGGGCTATGGCTACACCTTC. Protein product: CASSSGTGTGYGYTF. The J gene is TRBJ1-2, the V gene TRBV5-4; 9 positions match TRBD1. With 3 bases clipped from V and 4 bases from J, the junction kept 7 bases outside the gene matches. The CDR3 covers 15 residues. Per germline, CDR1 SGHNT and CDR2 YYREEE (reference sequence).

This chain uses TRBV28 with TRBJ1-4, with 7 bases matching TRBD1. In germline, CDR1 is MDHEN, CDR2 SYDVKM. This CDR3 region has 15 residues. Unmatched junction bases numbered 9, after V lost 6 bases and J lost 5 bases. The CDR3 DNA reads TGTGCCAGCAGCCCCGACAGGGAGGCAAATGAAAAACTGTTTTTT. Amino acid sequence: CASSPDREANEKLFF.